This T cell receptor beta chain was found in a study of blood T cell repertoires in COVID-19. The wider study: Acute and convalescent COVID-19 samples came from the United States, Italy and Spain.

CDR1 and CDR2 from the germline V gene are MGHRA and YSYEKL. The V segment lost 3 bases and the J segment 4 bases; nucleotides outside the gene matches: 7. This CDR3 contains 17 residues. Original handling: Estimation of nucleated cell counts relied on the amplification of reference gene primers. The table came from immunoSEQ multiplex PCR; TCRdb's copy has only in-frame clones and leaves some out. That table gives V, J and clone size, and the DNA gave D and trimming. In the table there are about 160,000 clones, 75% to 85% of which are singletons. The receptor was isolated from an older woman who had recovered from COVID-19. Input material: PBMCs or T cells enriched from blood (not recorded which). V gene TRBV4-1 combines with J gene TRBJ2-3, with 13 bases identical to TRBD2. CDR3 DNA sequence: TGCGCCAGCAGCCATCAAACTAGCGGGGGGGTCTCAGATACGCAGTATTTT. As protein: CASSHQTSGGVSDTQYF.